One T cell receptor beta chain is described in this entry. Its specificity is not known. This entry is derived from a study of T cell responses to AZD1222 COVID-19 vaccine. Assay: immunoSEQ multiplex PCR; the TCRdb copy retains only in-frame clones and omits some. The data hold roughly 150,000 clones, with around 88% observed a single time. Study-wide results and limits: Regions left unmutated in variants are reportedly the target of nearly half of spike-specific TCRs.

Germline V gives CDR1 LNHNV, CDR2 YYDKDF (reference sequence). This CDR3 has 13 amino acids. V was clipped by 1 base and J by 9 bases, with 10 bases between them. The source material was peripheral blood, sampled on day 0 of MenACWY control vaccination. The source of this sequence is an adult in good health. The chain links TRBV15 to TRBJ2-1, with D perhaps matching TRBD2 (5 bases). CDR3 region: CATSRGLTSEQFF. The CDR3 nucleotides read TGTGCCACCAGCAGAGGCCTAACTAGTGAGCAGTTCTTC.